These T cell receptor beta chains were read from a single sample in a study of OX40 agonist ivuxolimab in advanced cancers. Libraries were prepared by immunoSEQ multiplex PCR; TCRdb keeps only in-frame clonotypes and omits some of them. Altogether tens of thousands of clones are present, 92% being singletons, with the ten largest covering 0.44%. The sequences come from CD4+ or CD8+ T cells sorted from blood, collected in a trial of the OX40 agonist ivuxolimab. The receptor set was obtained from an adult with an advanced solid tumor such as melanoma, head and neck, liver or kidney cancer. Both conserved end residues are part of each CDR3. Each record gives: V gene, J gene, CDR3 protein.

v_gene: TRBV21-1; j_gene: TRBJ2-5; CDR3aa: CASGDGKVFETQYF
v_gene: TRBV27; j_gene: TRBJ2-7; CDR3aa: CASSSGTSVLEQYF
v_gene: TRBV6-5; j_gene: TRBJ2-6; CDR3aa: CASRTQASGANVLTF
v_gene: TRBV19; j_gene: TRBJ1-3; CDR3aa: CASSASQGAPGNTIYF
v_gene: TRBV7-9; j_gene: TRBJ2-7; CDR3aa: CASSLAGVEYEQYF
v_gene: TRBV10-3; j_gene: TRBJ1-5; CDR3aa: CAISESGAGVQPQHF
v_gene: TRBV5-1; j_gene: TRBJ1-5; CDR3aa: CASSLDGHSNQPQHF
v_gene: TRBV4-1; j_gene: TRBJ2-7; CDR3aa: CASSRTSGSSYEQYF
v_gene: TRBV11-3; j_gene: TRBJ2-6; CDR3aa: CASNRGGDGANVLTF
v_gene: TRBV11-3; j_gene: TRBJ2-2; CDR3aa: CASSFGKTGELFF
v_gene: TRBV5-4; j_gene: TRBJ2-3; CDR3aa: CASSRTSGSESRDTQYF
v_gene: TRBV5-1; j_gene: TRBJ2-2; CDR3aa: CASSSKDTGELFF
v_gene: TRBV7-7; j_gene: TRBJ2-5; CDR3aa: CASSLVAGLETQYF
v_gene: TRBV18; j_gene: TRBJ2-7; CDR3aa: CASSPERLAALKSYEQYF
v_gene: TRBV5-1; j_gene: TRBJ2-3; CDR3aa: CASSLDGSPSDTQYF
v_gene: TRBV11-2; j_gene: TRBJ2-4; CDR3aa: CASSFQQAKNIQYF
v_gene: TRBV19; j_gene: TRBJ2-3; CDR3aa: CASSNRDSTDTQYF
v_gene: TRBV9; j_gene: TRBJ2-1; CDR3aa: CASTGTVGSNEQFF
v_gene: TRBV19; j_gene: TRBJ2-5; CDR3aa: CASSGQGLETQYF
v_gene: TRBV19; j_gene: TRBJ2-3; CDR3aa: CASSQRFTDTQYF
v_gene: TRBV15; j_gene: TRBJ1-3; CDR3aa: CATSRVHSGNTIYF
v_gene: TRBV29-1; j_gene: TRBJ2-3; CDR3aa: CSVGSGDGNTDTQYF
v_gene: TRBV6-5; j_gene: TRBJ1-5; CDR3aa: CASSRTGQLLTPQHF
v_gene: TRBV5-5; j_gene: TRBJ1-1; CDR3aa: CASSGQPNTEAFF
v_gene: TRBV5-1; j_gene: TRBJ1-2; CDR3aa: CASSLDLNGGYTF
v_gene: TRBV6-6; j_gene: TRBJ1-2; CDR3aa: CASSRGTGGANYGYTF
v_gene: TRBV27; j_gene: TRBJ2-3; CDR3aa: CASSSAPHLAPF
v_gene: TRBV7-2; j_gene: TRBJ2-1; CDR3aa: CASSFTHRRENGPQFF
v_gene: TRBV2; j_gene: TRBJ2-3; CDR3aa: CASRAGLAGGPNTDTQYF
v_gene: TRBV11-2; j_gene: TRBJ2-7; CDR3aa: CASSRLGGGSYEQYF
v_gene: TRBV5-8; j_gene: TRBJ1-2; CDR3aa: CASRWGQGRYGYTF
v_gene: TRBV19; j_gene: TRBJ2-2; CDR3aa: CASSIVGRRTGELFF
v_gene: TRBV6-5; j_gene: TRBJ2-5; CDR3aa: CASSYGTSDQETQYF
v_gene: TRBV11-2; j_gene: TRBJ2-5; CDR3aa: CASSFTSGTGETQYF
v_gene: TRBV7-6; j_gene: TRBJ2-3; CDR3aa: CASSLGLREPPTDTQYF
v_gene: TRBV7-2; j_gene: TRBJ1-2; CDR3aa: CASRTAANYGYTF
v_gene: TRBV25-1; j_gene: TRBJ2-3; CDR3aa: CASSEGRSTDTQYF
v_gene: TRBV6-1; j_gene: TRBJ1-3; CDR3aa: CASSEASGTGATGNTIYF
v_gene: TRBV7-8; j_gene: TRBJ2-1; CDR3aa: CASSFGGLSYNEQFF
v_gene: TRBV10-3; j_gene: TRBJ1-4; CDR3aa: CAISQAQGEKLFF
v_gene: TRBV5-6; j_gene: TRBJ2-5; CDR3aa: CASSLAQGGMPQYF
v_gene: TRBV6-6; j_gene: TRBJ2-5; CDR3aa: CASSRDFQETQYF
v_gene: TRBV6-5; j_gene: TRBJ1-2; CDR3aa: CASRDGTGVNYGYTF
v_gene: TRBV6-5; j_gene: TRBJ2-7; CDR3aa: CASSPREGGYEQYF
v_gene: TRBV4-3; j_gene: TRBJ2-3; CDR3aa: CASSQRGLAGVSDTQYF
v_gene: TRBV28; j_gene: TRBJ1-2; CDR3aa: CASSFLAYGYTF
v_gene: TRBV6-5; j_gene: TRBJ2-5; CDR3aa: CASSFLGGETQYF
v_gene: TRBV6-1; j_gene: TRBJ1-5; CDR3aa: CASSEAPGPGTQPQHF
v_gene: TRBV9; j_gene: TRBJ2-7; CDR3aa: CASSVGGRGSANEQYF
v_gene: TRBV9; j_gene: TRBJ2-3; CDR3aa: CASSVSSLTTDTQYF
v_gene: TRBV6-1; j_gene: TRBJ2-7; CDR3aa: CASSVSGSYEQYF
v_gene: TRBV19; j_gene: TRBJ2-1; CDR3aa: CASSLSSGSDNEQFF
v_gene: TRBV10-1; j_gene: TRBJ2-7; CDR3aa: CASSEEGTGSYEQYF